A selection of T cell receptor beta chains follows, all from one sample in a study of Ad26.COV2.S vaccination and SARS-CoV-2 variants. Measured with immunoSEQ multiplex PCR; TCRdb has only the in-frame clones, and not every one. Here the sample spans around 400,000 clones, roughly 80% being singletons. Here the sequenced sample was peripheral blood, taken in a trial of Ad26.COV2.S vaccine versus placebo. These receptors all come from a person aged 18 to 65 who received the Ad26.COV2.S COVID-19 vaccine or a placebo. The CDR3 runs from the conserved cysteine through the conserved F or W. The order of the fields is D gene, V gene, J gene, clone size, CDR3 DNA, CDR3 protein. D genes are given only for firm matches. Size values are once, few and many counts, or a class for expanded clones, and some rows have none.

NA	TRBV4-3	TRBJ2-3	few	TGCGCCAGCAGCCAAGATCGGCGGTGGTTGGGTCTCACAGATACGCAGTATTTT	CASSQDRRWLGLTDTQYF
TRBD2	TRBV2	TRBJ2-3	few	TGTGCCAGCCGAGAACTAGCGGGACGCACAGATACGCAGTATTTT	CASRELAGRTDTQYF
TRBD1	TRBV6-5	TRBJ2-5	once	TGTGCCAGCAGCCGGACAGGGGATGCAGAGACCCAGTACTTC	CASSRTGDAETQYF
TRBD1	TRBV5-3	TRBJ2-1	few	TGTGCCAGAAGCTTGGGACAGGGGGCGAGCGGACCTTACAATGAGCAGTTCTTC	CARSLGQGASGPYNEQFF
TRBD1	TRBV11-3	TRBJ1-1	few	TGTGCCAGCAGCTTGGGACAGGGACTTTTCTTT	CASSLGQGLFF
NA	TRBV11-2	TRBJ1-1	NA	TGTGCCAGCAGCTTATCTGCCGTAGGAAGGACTGAAGCTTTCTTT	CASSLSAVGRTEAFF
NA	TRBV21-1	TRBJ2-1	NA	TGTGCCAGCAGCCCACGCCCTGGGGTGGGGAGCTCCTACAATGAGCAGTTCTTC	CASSPRPGVGSSYNEQFF
NA	TRBV19	TRBJ2-7	NA	TGTGCCAGTAGTCGGGAAAGCTCCTACGAGCAGTACTTC	CASSRESSYEQYF
NA	TRBV5-1	TRBJ1-1	NA	TGCGCCAGCAGCCGTCGCACAGGGAACACTGAAGCTTTCTTT	CASSRRTGNTEAFF
NA	TRBV7-9	TRBJ1-2	NA	TGTGCCAGCATCCTCCAGGGTGTGGGAGGCTACACCTTC	CASILQGVGGYTF
NA	TRBV2	TRBJ2-6	once	TGTGCCAGCAAAGGGACATCTGGGGCCAACGTCCTGACTTTC	CASKGTSGANVLTF
NA	TRBV28	TRBJ2-5	NA	TGTGCCAGCAGTGGAGGACAGAAAATCGAAGAGACCCAGTACTTC	CASSGGQKIEETQYF
TRBD2	TRBV5-1	TRBJ2-7	NA	TGCGCCAGCAGCTTATTTGGCGGGAGGGCCTACGAGCAGTACTTC	CASSLFGGRAYEQYF
NA	TRBV10-1	TRBJ2-1	NA	TGCGCCAGCAGTGAGTCGATACGTGACTCCTACAATGAGCAGTTCTTC	CASSESIRDSYNEQFF
TRBD1	TRBV2	TRBJ1-4	NA	TGTGCCAGCAGGCAATACAGGGGGGGGGATGAAAAACTGTTTTTT	CASRQYRGGDEKLFF